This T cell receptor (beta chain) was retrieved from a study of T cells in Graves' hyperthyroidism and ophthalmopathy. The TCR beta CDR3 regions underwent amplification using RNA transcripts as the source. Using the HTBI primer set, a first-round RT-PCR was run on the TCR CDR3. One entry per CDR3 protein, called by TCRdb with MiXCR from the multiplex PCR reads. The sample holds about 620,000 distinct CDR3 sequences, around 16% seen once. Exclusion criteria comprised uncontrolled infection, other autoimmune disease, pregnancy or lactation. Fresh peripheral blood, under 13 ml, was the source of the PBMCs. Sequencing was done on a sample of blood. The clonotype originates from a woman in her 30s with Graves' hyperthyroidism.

CDR3 amino acids: CASSHIRASDRDYNEQFF. Here the CDR3 DNA reads TGTGCCAGCAGCCACATTAGGGCTTCGGACAGGGACTACAATGAGCAGTTCTTC. The chain links TRBV16 to TRBJ2-1; 8 positions match TRBD1. Germline V gene sequence: CDR1 KGHSY, CDR2 FQNENV. Trimming at V came to 3 bases and at J to 3 bases, leaving 13 bases not matched to a gene. The CDR3 extends over 18 amino acids.